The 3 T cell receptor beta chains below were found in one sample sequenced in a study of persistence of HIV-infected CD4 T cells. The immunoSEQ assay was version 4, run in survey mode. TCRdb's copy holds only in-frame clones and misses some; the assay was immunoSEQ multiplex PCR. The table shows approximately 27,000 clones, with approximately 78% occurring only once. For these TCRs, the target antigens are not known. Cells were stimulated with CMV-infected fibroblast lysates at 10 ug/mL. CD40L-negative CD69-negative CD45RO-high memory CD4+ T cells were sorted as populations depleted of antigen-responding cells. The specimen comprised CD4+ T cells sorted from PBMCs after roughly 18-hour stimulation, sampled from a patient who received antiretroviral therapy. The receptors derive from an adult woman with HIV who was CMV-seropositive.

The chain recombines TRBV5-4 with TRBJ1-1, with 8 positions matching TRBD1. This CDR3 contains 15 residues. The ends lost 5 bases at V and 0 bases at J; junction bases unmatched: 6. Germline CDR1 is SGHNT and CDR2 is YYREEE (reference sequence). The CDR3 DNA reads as TGTGCCAGCAGGGCCGGGACAGGAGTGAACACTGAAGCTTTCTTT. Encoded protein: CASRAGTGVNTEAFF.

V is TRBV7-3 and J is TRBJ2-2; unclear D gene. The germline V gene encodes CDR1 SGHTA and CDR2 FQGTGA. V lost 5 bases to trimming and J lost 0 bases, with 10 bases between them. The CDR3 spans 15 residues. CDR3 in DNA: TGTGCCAGCAGCCCATCCCCATCGAACACCGGGGAGCTGTTTTTT. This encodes CASSPSPSNTGELFF.

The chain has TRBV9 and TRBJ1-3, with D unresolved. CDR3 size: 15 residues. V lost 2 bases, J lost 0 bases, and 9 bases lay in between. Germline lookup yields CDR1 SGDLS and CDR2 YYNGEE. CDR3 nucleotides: TGTGCCAGCAGCGTGGGCAGACTCTCTGGAAACACCATATATTTT. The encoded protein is CASSVGRLSGNTIYF.